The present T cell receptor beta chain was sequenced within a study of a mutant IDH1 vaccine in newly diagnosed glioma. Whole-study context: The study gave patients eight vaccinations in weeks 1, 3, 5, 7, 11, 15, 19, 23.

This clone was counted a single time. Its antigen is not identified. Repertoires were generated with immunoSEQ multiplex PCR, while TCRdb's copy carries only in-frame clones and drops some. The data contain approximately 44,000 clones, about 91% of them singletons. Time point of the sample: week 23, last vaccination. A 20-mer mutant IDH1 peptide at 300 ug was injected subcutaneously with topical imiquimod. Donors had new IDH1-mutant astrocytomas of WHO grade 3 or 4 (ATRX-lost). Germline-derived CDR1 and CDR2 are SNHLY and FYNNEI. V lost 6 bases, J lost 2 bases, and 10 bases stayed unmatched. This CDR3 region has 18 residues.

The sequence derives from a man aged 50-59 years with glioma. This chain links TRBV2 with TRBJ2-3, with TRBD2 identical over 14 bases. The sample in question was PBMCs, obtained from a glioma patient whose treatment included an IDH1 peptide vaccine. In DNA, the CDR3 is TGTGCCAGCAGCCTCAAACGACTAGCGGGAGGGGACACAGATACGCAGTATTTT. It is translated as CASSLKRLAGGDTDTQYF. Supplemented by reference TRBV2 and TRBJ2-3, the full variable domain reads EPEVTQTPSHQVTQMGQEVILRCVPISNHLYFYWYRQILGQKVEFLVSFYNNEISEKSEIFDDQFSVERPDGSNFTLKIRSTKLEDSAMYFCASSLKRLAGGDTDTQYFGPGTRLTVL.